These 30 T cell receptor beta chains came from one sample sequenced in a study of tissue T cells after allogeneic stem cell transplantation. The time point is: mouse harvest day 7 after allogeneic transplant. The graft held 10^6 splenic CD5+ T cells and 10^7 T-cell-depleted bone marrow cells. The protocol was immunoSEQ multiplex PCR, while the TCRdb copy is restricted to in-frame clones and leaves out a portion. In the table there are around 5,700 clones, roughly half of which are singletons. The sample taken for sequencing was gut tissue. These receptors originate from a female BALB/c mouse given C57BL/6 T cells with graft-versus-host disease after an allogeneic hematopoietic cell transplant.

This clone was seen just once. Gene names denote mouse genes. The CDR3 end falls 1 residue outside the read, so it is completed with the germline J gene. This rearrangement joins TRBV26 to TRBJ2-4; D may be TRBD2 (6 bases). This CDR3 is built from 15 residues. Germline loops: CDR1 KGHPV, CDR2 FQNQEV (reference sequence). V gave up 2 bases and J gave up 0 bases, with 9 bases separating them. CDR3 loop: CASSLAGTSQNTLYF. The part of the CDR3 DNA that was read is TGTGCCAGCAGTCTGGCAGGGACTAGTCAAAACACCTTGTAC.

This clone ranks as medium-sized. The genes are named according to mouse. The sequenced fragment ends 1 residue before the CDR3 boundary, so the rest is inferred from the germline J gene. This chain uses TRBV12-1 with TRBJ2-7; 9 bases match TRBD1. With 0 bases clipped from V and 0 bases from J, the junction kept 2 bases outside the gene matches. This CDR3 comprises 15 residues. CDR1 is SGHSN and CDR2 is HYEKVE in the germline V gene. CDR3 protein: CASSLEDRGSYEQYF. Incomplete CDR3 DNA: TGTGCCAGCTCTCTCGAGGACAGGGGCTCCTATGAACAGTAC.

A remark on this clone: The genes are named according to mouse. Read sequence stops 1 residue before the CDR3 end, and the germline J gene provides the missing end. The chain joins TRBV13-2 to TRBJ1-1; the match to TRBD1 covers 8 bases. The J segment lost 4 bases and the V segment lost 5 bases, leaving 7 bases of the junction unmatched. Germline CDR1 and CDR2: NNHNN and SYGAGS (reference sequence). The CDR3 is made up of 14 amino acids. The CDR3 loop is CASGRTGGGTEVFF. CDR3 DNA (partial): TGTGCCAGCGGCCGAACAGGGGGGGGCACAGAAGTCTTC.

Regarding this clone: Gene names denote mouse genes. The DNA ends 1 residue before the CDR3 does, and the rest of the CDR3 is filled in from the germline J gene. The chain joins TRBV31 to TRBJ2-4, with 13 nucleotides matching TRBD2. The trim removed 3 bases at V and 8 bases at J, leaving 11 bases unmatched. Germline assignment: CDR1 GKSSPN and CDR2 SITVG. This CDR3 is 16 amino acids long. This chain's CDR3 is CAWSLGTGGEDGTLYF. Partial CDR3 DNA: TGTGCCTGGAGCCTCGGGACTGGGGGGGAAGATGGCACCTTGTAC. The complete variable domain, with remaining parts taken from reference TRBV31 and TRBJ2-4, reads AQTIHQWPVAEIKAVGSPLSLGCTIKGKSSPNLYWYWQATGGTLQQLFYSITVGQVESVVQLNLSASRPKDDQFILSTEKLLLSHSGFYLCAWSLGTGGEDGTLYFGAGTRLSVL.

This clone is deemed large. The gene names here belong to mouse. The sequence runs out 1 residue before the end of the CDR3; the remainder is reconstructed from the germline J gene. The genes are TRBV26 and TRBJ1-2, with no clear D. The V and J ends lost 2 bases and 0 bases respectively, with 4 bases between them. This CDR3 contains 13 residues. Germline CDR1 KGHPV, CDR2 FQNQEV (reference sequence). The DNA read from the CDR3 is TGTGCCAGCAGTCTGGACTCAAACTCCGACTACACC. It translates to CASSLDSNSDYT. The entire CDR3 protein is CASSLDSNSDYTF.

As concerns this clone: Gene names refer to mouse genes. With the read ending 1 residue before the CDR3 end, the germline J gene is used to fill in that end. Other DNA sequences of this sample code for an identical CDR3. The chain combines TRBV26 with TRBJ1-4; D remains unclear. This CDR3 comprises 12 residues. V shed 6 bases and J shed 4 bases, with 6 bases lying between them. Germline CDR1 reads KGHPV; CDR2 reads FQNQEV (reference sequence). CDR3 sequence: CASSRNNERLFF. The CDR3 bases that were read are TGTGCCAGCAGCCGTAACAACGAAAGATTATTT.

Turning to this clone: Genes and germline are mouse. The read stops 1 residue short of the end of the CDR3; the missing end is completed from the germline J gene. The J gene is TRBJ1-2, the V gene TRBV3; possible D gene TRBD1, 5 bases. The CDR3 totals 14 residues. In germline, CDR1 is SNHLY, CDR2 FYNGKV (reference sequence). Trimming took off 1 base at V and 1 base at J, with 7 bases between the two ends. CDR3 bases read: TGTGCCAGCAGCTTAGTCCAGGGAAACTCCGACTACACC. Translated: CASSLVQGNSDYT. The CDR3 in full is CASSLVQGNSDYTF.

This clone was detected only a few times. Here the gene names and germline are mouse. The read is 1 residue too short to cover the CDR3 end, so that end is filled in from the germline J gene. The rearrangement links TRBV13-3 to TRBJ2-3; 10 bases align to TRBD2. Looked up from germline, CDR1 is NNHDY and CDR2 is SYVADS. The ends lost 2 bases at V and 0 bases at J; junction bases unmatched: 3. The CDR3 is 16 amino acids. The covered CDR3 bases are TGTGCCAGCAGTGACCCTGGGGGGGCAAGTGCAGAAACGCTGTAT. It is translated as CASSDPGGASAETLY. The complete CDR3 reads CASSDPGGASAETLYF.

This clone is medium-sized. The gene names here belong to mouse. The DNA ends 1 residue before the CDR3 does, and the rest of the CDR3 is filled in from the germline J gene. The J gene is TRBJ2-7, the V gene TRBV12-2; the D gene is possibly TRBD1 (6 bases). Germline V lookup: CDR1 SGHLS, CDR2 HYDKME. The CDR3 loop spans 14 amino acids. V shed 1 base and J shed 3 bases, with 12 bases lying between them. The CDR3 DNA, read in part, is TGTGCCAGCTCTCTACAGGGCGACCTCTATGAACAGTAC. Protein product: CASSLQGDLYEQY. The CDR3 in full is CASSLQGDLYEQYF.

A remark on this clone: Gene names refer to mouse genes. The CDR3 end lies 1 residue beyond the end of the read and is filled in from the germline J gene. The chain uses TRBV5 and TRBJ2-5; TRBD1 matches at 7 bases. This CDR3 is built from 15 residues. The germline V gene has CDR1 LGHNA and CDR2 YNLKQL (reference sequence). V gave up 4 bases and J gave up 0 bases; unmatched junction bases: 4. The DNA read from the CDR3 is TGTGCCAGCAGCCTCCAACAGGGGAACCAAGACACCCAGTAC. As protein: CASSLQQGNQDTQY. The full CDR3 reads CASSLQQGNQDTQYF.

As to this clone: Gene names follow the mouse nomenclature. The read ends 1 residue shy of where the CDR3 ends; the end is completed using the germline J gene. The chain recombines TRBV26 with TRBJ2-4; D uncertain. The CDR3 spans 14 residues. In germline, CDR1 is KGHPV, CDR2 FQNQEV (reference sequence). The germline V and J ends were trimmed by 1 base and 0 bases, with 5 bases remaining between them. This CDR3 reads CASSLYTSQNTLYF. Partial CDR3 DNA: TGTGCCAGCAGTCTGTACACTAGTCAAAACACCTTGTAC. Variable domain in full (rest from reference TRBV26 and TRBJ2-4): NSKVIQTPRYLVKGQGQKAKMRCIPEKGHPVVFWYQQNKNNEFKFLINFQNQEVLQQIDMTEKRFSAECPSNSPCSLEIQSSEAGDSALYLCASSLYTSQNTLYFGAGTRLSVL.

A note on this clone: Here the gene names and germline are mouse. Read sequence stops 1 residue before the CDR3 end, and the germline J gene provides the missing end. The chain couples TRBV31 to TRBJ1-5, with 7 nucleotides matching TRBD1. This CDR3 is 13 amino acids long. Per germline, CDR1 GKSSPN and CDR2 SITVG. V dropped 4 bases and J dropped 1; count of bases not matched to a gene: 1. The CDR3 region is CAWKGQNNQAPLF. The sequenced CDR3 bases are TGTGCCTGGAAGGGACAGAACAACCAGGCTCCGCTT.

Details on this clone: The listed genes are named as in mouse. The sequenced CDR3 bases are TGTGCCAGCAGCCAAGAACAGGGTAGTGCAGAAACGCTGTAT. Residues: CASSQEQGSAETLY. The full CDR3 protein reads CASSQEQGSAETLYF. The chain carries TRBV5 and TRBJ2-3, with a possible D match to TRBD1 (6 bases). The read ends 1 residue early relative to the CDR3; the germline J gene fills the gap. From germline, CDR1 is LGHNA and CDR2 YNLKQL (reference sequence). This CDR3 is built from 15 residues. V dropped 0 bases and J dropped 0 bases, with 7 bases sitting between them.

In regard to this clone: Gene names refer to mouse genes. The read comes to an end 1 residue before the CDR3 does, leaving the germline J gene to fill in the end. The rearrangement links TRBV1 to TRBJ2-7; TRBD2 matches at 14 bases. Germline CDR1 NSQYPW, CDR2 LRSPGD (reference sequence). Losses at the gene ends were 1 base for V and 6 bases for J; bases not matched to a gene: 2. This CDR3 contains 15 residues. The CDR3 DNA, read in part, is TGCACCTGCAGTGCAGCCGGGACTGGGGGGGCTGAACAGTAC. Translating it yields CTCSAAGTGGAEQY. The full CDR3 is CTCSAAGTGGAEQYF.

This clone came up a few times. The germline and genes are mouse ones. The read terminates 1 residue before the CDR3 end, so the remaining end is supplied by the germline J gene. The chain uses TRBV12-1 and TRBJ2-7; TRBD2 aligns across 12 bases. Per the germline V gene, CDR1 is SGHSN and CDR2 is HYEKVE. With 2 bases clipped from V and 7 bases from J, the junction kept 5 bases outside the gene matches. The CDR3 covers 14 residues. CDR3 bases read: TGTGCCAGCTCTCCGACTGGGGGGGCTGGGGAACAGTAC. Protein sequence: CASSPTGGAGEQY. The complete CDR3 reads CASSPTGGAGEQYF.

A note on this clone: Germline and genes here are mouse. Read coverage stops 1 residue before the CDR3 terminus; the germline J gene supplies the remainder. The V gene is TRBV15, the J gene TRBJ2-2; 10 bases fit TRBD2. The junction had 0 bases not matched to a gene; V was cut back by 6 bases and J by 2 bases. The length of the CDR3 is 14 residues. CDR1 is SGHND, CDR2 FRSKSL, per germline. Partial CDR3 DNA: TGTGCCAGCAGCTGGGGGGGCAACACCGGGCAGCTCTAC. Protein product: CASSWGGNTGQLY. The CDR3 in its entirety is CASSWGGNTGQLYF.

Comments on this clone: The germline and genes are mouse ones. The read is 1 residue too short to cover the CDR3 end, so that end is filled in from the germline J gene. This rearrangement joins TRBV26 to TRBJ2-5; D may be TRBD1 (5 bases). The CDR3 sequence is 14 residues long. Trimming took 4 bases from V and 0 from J, leaving 8 bases between them. The V gene's germline CDR1 is KGHPV and CDR2 FQNQEV (reference sequence). CDR3 amino acids: CASSPGINQDTQYF. The covered CDR3 bases are TGTGCCAGCAGTCCAGGGATTAACCAAGACACCCAGTAC.

This clone was seen a few times. Any gene name here is a mouse gene name. The CDR3 end lies 1 residue beyond the end of the read and is filled in from the germline J gene. The chain is built from TRBV26 and TRBJ2-7, with D possibly being TRBD1 or TRBD2 (5 bases each). The V end lost 3 bases, the J end lost 0 bases, and 9 bases lay between the germline ends. The CDR3 loop spans 14 amino acids. Per the germline V gene, CDR1 is KGHPV and CDR2 is FQNQEV (reference sequence). CDR3: CASSLRGSSYEQYF. The CDR3 bases that were read are TGTGCCAGCAGTCTCCGGGGGAGCTCCTATGAACAGTAC.

To note about this clone: One end of the junction does not line up with germline, which may come from a read error. Genes and germline are mouse. From the germline J gene comes the end of the CDR3, since the read stops 1 residue before it. The chain carries TRBV3 and TRBJ2-4; TRBD2 matches at 10 bases. Germline CDR1 is SNHLY and CDR2 is FYNGKV (reference sequence). This CDR3 has 16 residues. The sequenced part of the CDR3 DNA is TGTGCCAGCAGCTTACTGGGGGGGCCTAGTCAAGACACCTTGTAC. It codes for CASSLLGGPSQDTLY. The entire CDR3 reads CASSLLGGPSQDTLYF.

This clone was found a few times. Here the gene names and germline are mouse. The CDR3 end lies 1 residue beyond the end of the read and is filled in from the germline J gene. The rearrangement uses TRBV26 and TRBJ2-7; D is possibly TRBD2 (6 bases). This CDR3 spans 12 amino acids. Trimming shortened V by 2 bases and J by 7 bases, and 9 bases separated the two germline ends. Germline CDR1 KGHPV, CDR2 FQNQEV (reference sequence). CDR3 DNA (partial): TGTGCCAGCAGTCTGCGGGGGGAGGAACAGTAC. Its protein product is CASSLRGEEQY. The whole CDR3 region reads CASSLRGEEQYF.

Regarding this clone: The germline and genes are mouse ones. The read gets to within 1 residue of the CDR3 end, and the germline J gene fills in the rest. The chain couples TRBV26 to TRBJ2-3; 11 positions match TRBD2. This CDR3 region has 14 residues. The V gene end was trimmed by 4 bases and the J gene end by 6 bases; junction bases not matched to a gene: 3. The V gene's germline CDR1 is KGHPV and CDR2 FQNQEV (reference sequence). CDR3 region: CASSRGTGGETLYF. Incomplete CDR3 DNA: TGTGCCAGCAGTCGGGGGACTGGGGGTGAAACGCTGTAT.

As concerns this clone: The listed genes are named as in mouse. The read finishes 1 residue shy of the CDR3 end, and the germline J gene is used to complete it. This sequence joins TRBV23 and TRBJ2-5. The germline V gene has CDR1 KGHTA and CDR2 FQNQQP. The CDR3 consists of 11 residues. The CDR3 DNA, read in part, is TGCTCCAGCAGTCACGGGGACACCCAGTAC. Residues: CSSSHGDTQY. The full CDR3 is CSSSHGDTQYF.

Concerning this clone: Here the gene names and germline are mouse. Coverage ceases 1 residue before the CDR3 finishes, and the germline J gene fills in the end. V is TRBV26 and J is TRBJ2-4; D is undetermined. Trimming took off 0 bases at V and 0 bases at J, with 4 bases between the two ends. CDR3 length: 14 amino acids. The germline V gene has CDR1 KGHPV and CDR2 FQNQEV (reference sequence). The DNA read from the CDR3 is TGTGCCAGCAGTCTGTCGGACAGTCAAAACACCTTGTAC. Its protein is CASSLSDSQNTLY. The complete CDR3 sequence is CASSLSDSQNTLYF.

Remarks on this clone: Gene and germline names: mouse. The DNA ends 1 residue before the CDR3 does, and the rest of the CDR3 is filled in from the germline J gene. The chain couples TRBV23 to TRBJ2-4; the table's D gene call, TRBD1, was not cross checked with the DNA. Per the germline V gene, CDR1 is KGHTA and CDR2 is FQNQQP. The CDR3 consists of 14 residues. This chain's CDR3 is CSSSQSQGRNTLYF. The covered CDR3 bases are TGCTCCAGCAGTCAATCACAGGGAAGAAACACCTTGTAC.

For this clone: Gene names follow the mouse nomenclature. The CDR3 end is not reached by the read, which stops 1 residue before it; the germline J gene fills it in. The rearrangement links TRBV26 to TRBJ2-7, with TRBD2 identical over 7 bases. CDR1 is KGHPV and CDR2 is FQNQEV in the germline V gene (reference sequence). V lost 2 bases and J lost 3; bases outside the gene matches: 1. The CDR3 is 13 amino acids. The CDR3 bases that were read are TGTGCCAGCAGTCTGGGACTGGACTATGAACAGTAC. It translates to CASSLGLDYEQY. The CDR3 as a whole reads CASSLGLDYEQYF.

Concerning this clone itself: Germline and genes: mouse. Here the CDR3 reads CASRDWGGANTGQLYF. Incomplete CDR3 DNA: TGTGCCAGCAGAGACTGGGGGGGCGCGAACACCGGGCAGCTCTAC. The V call is TRBV13-1, the J call TRBJ2-2; 12 bases fit TRBD2. The CDR3 extends 1 residue past the end of the read, so its final part is completed from the germline J gene. This CDR3 region has 16 residues. V gave up 5 bases and J gave up 2 bases; unmatched junction bases: 4. The germline V gene has CDR1 NSHNY and CDR2 SYGAGN.

This clone was found a few times. Genes here carry mouse names. The read ends 1 residue shy of where the CDR3 ends; the end is completed using the germline J gene. This chain joins TRBV23 and TRBJ2-3; TRBD2 was called by the table and not checked on the DNA. The CDR3 runs to 13 residues. Germline lookup yields CDR1 KGHTA and CDR2 FQNQQP. The CDR3 DNA, read in part, is TGCTCCAGCAGTCATCCTAGTGCAGAAACGCTGTAT. It is translated as CSSSHPSAETLY. In full, the CDR3 is CSSSHPSAETLYF.

There are a few counts of this clone. Gene and germline names: mouse. The CDR3 end lies 1 residue beyond the end of the read and is filled in from the germline J gene. The chain has TRBV26 and TRBJ1-4, with 7 bases identical to TRBD1. In germline, CDR1 is KGHPV, CDR2 FQNQEV (reference sequence). The CDR3 runs 13 residues. The V segment lost 8 bases and the J segment 4 bases; nucleotides outside the gene matches: 4. The covered CDR3 bases are TGTGCCAGCGGCCGGGACAGCAACGAAAGATTATTT. It encodes CASGRDSNERLF. The full CDR3 reads CASGRDSNERLFF.

With respect to this clone: The genes are named according to mouse. The read finishes 1 residue shy of the CDR3 end, and the germline J gene is used to complete it. V and J are TRBV23 and TRBJ2-5; the table's D call TRBD2 went unverified against the DNA. This CDR3 contains 14 residues. Per germline, CDR1 KGHTA and CDR2 FQNQQP. The CDR3 region is CSSSQDWGKDTQYF. CDR3 DNA, as far as it was read: TGCTCCAGCAGTCAAGACTGGGGGAAAGACACCCAGTAC.

This clone was counted a few times. The germline and genes are mouse ones. The sequence runs out 1 residue before the end of the CDR3; the remainder is reconstructed from the germline J gene. The chain links TRBV3 to TRBJ1-4, with 7 bases identical to TRBD1. CDR3 size: 13 residues. J lost 10 bases, V lost 5 bases, and 7 bases had no gene match. Germline lookup yields CDR1 SNHLY and CDR2 FYNGKV (reference sequence). The CDR3 loop reads CASSQQGGGRLFF. Incomplete CDR3 DNA: TGTGCCAGCAGCCAACAAGGGGGCGGAAGATTATTT. The full variable domain, completed using reference TRBV3 and TRBJ1-4, is GPKVLQIPSHQIIDMGQMVTLNCDPVSNHLYFYWYKQILGQQMEFLVNFYNGKVMEKSKLFKDQFSVERPDGSYFTLKIQPTALEDSAVYFCASSQQGGGRLFFGHGTKLSVL.